This T cell receptor (beta chain) was identified in a study of blood T cell repertoires in COVID-19. Study information: T cells, B-cell-depleted T cells, or PBMCs supplied cDNA or gDNA.

There are a few counts of this clone. CDR1 and CDR2 (germline): MNHEY, SVGEGT. The CDR3 is 13 residues long. V shed 2 bases and J 3 bases; nucleotides not matched to a gene: 0. Generated by immunoSEQ multiplex PCR, the TCRdb table keeps only in-frame clones and is missing some. The data contain roughly 70,000 clones, about four fifths of them seen just once; the ten biggest clones take up 18%. The chain carries TRBV6-2 or TRBV6-3 and TRBJ1-1, with 7 bases lining up with TRBD1. The source is a man between 65 and 85 years old who had recovered from COVID-19. Sequenced: peripheral blood. The CDR3 coding sequence is TGTGCCAGCAGTTACGACAGGGACACTGAAGCTTTCTTT. It is translated as CASSYDRDTEAFF.